The rows below give T cell receptor beta chains drawn from one sample of a study of CD8 T cells in ankylosing spondylitis. From the 5' RACE reads, TCRdb called clonotypes with MiXCR, one entry per CDR3 protein. The table records over 700,000 distinct CDR3 sequences, around 19% of them present only once. What was sequenced was blood, either unsorted or a sorted T cell fraction (not recorded which). These receptors all come from a male donor with ankylosing spondylitis. The CDR3 runs from the conserved cysteine through the conserved F or W.

V	J	CDR3
TRBV12-3/TRBV12-4	TRBJ1-5	CASILSGDTPESNQPQHF
TRBV20-1	TRBJ1-3	CSARDLSKRGRSGNTIYF
TRBV2	TRBJ2-1	CASRAGSAINNEQFF
TRBV20-1	TRBJ1-5	CSARQDSVYQPQHF
TRBV11-2	TRBJ2-5	CASSPPAVETQYF
TRBV5-1	TRBJ1-1	CASSLGTGVKNTEAFF
TRBV28	TRBJ2-7	CASSTTDVSYEQYF
TRBV12-3/TRBV12-4	TRBJ2-1	CASSYTLAGDEQFF
TRBV24-1	TRBJ2-5	CATSSTGSQETQYF
TRBV7-2	TRBJ2-2	CASSSRQGSTGELFF
TRBV7-9	TRBJ2-7	CASSPTSAVYEGQYF
TRBV7-9	TRBJ2-7	CASSLLALAPYEQYF
TRBV30	TRBJ1-2	CAWSDRRSNYGYTF
TRBV5-1	TRBJ2-4	CASSLDSNLENIQYF
TRBV29-1	TRBJ2-5	CSVAGTEETQYF
TRBV7-6	TRBJ2-1	CASSLEAPGLAGGSYNEQFF
TRBV3-1	TRBJ2-2	CASSPNRLGPNTGELFF
TRBV14	TRBJ2-1	CASSQELGLASDNEQFF
TRBV5-1	TRBJ2-1	CASTRQGANEQFF
TRBV7-9	TRBJ2-5	CASSWPAGTQQETQYF
TRBV2	TRBJ2-7	CASRAGTGGPYEQYF
TRBV12-3/TRBV12-4	TRBJ2-3	CASNLAGGHTDTQYF
TRBV20-1	TRBJ1-6	CSARETTGYSPLHF
TRBV4-3	TRBJ2-2	CASSQDVTYDGELFF
TRBV20-1	TRBJ2-2	CSVGWDTGELFF